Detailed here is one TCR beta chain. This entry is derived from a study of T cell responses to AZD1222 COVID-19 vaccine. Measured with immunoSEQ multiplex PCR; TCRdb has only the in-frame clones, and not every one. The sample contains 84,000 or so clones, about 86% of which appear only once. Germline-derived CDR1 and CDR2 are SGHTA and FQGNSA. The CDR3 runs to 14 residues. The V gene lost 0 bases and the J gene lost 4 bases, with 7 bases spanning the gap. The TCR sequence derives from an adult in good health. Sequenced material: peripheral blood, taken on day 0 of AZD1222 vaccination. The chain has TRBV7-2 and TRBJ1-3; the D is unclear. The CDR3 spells CASSLAGSGNTIYF. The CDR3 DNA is TGTGCCAGCAGCTTAGCAGGGTCGGGAAACACCATATATTTT.